The present entry profiles one T cell receptor (beta chain) with its context. This sample stems from a study of blood T cell repertoires in COVID-19. For the study at large: Sources were T cells, B-cell-depleted T cells, or PBMCs; the material itself was cDNA or gDNA.

In the original processing: Amplification of reference gene primers was used by the study to estimate nucleated cell counts. TCRdb's copy holds only in-frame clones and misses some; the assay was immunoSEQ multiplex PCR. Clone size and the V and J calls come from that table; the DNA yielded D and trimming. The sample consists of tens of thousands of clones, more than 60% of them appearing once. Sequences were obtained from peripheral blood. The clonotype comes from a human donor in a cohort sampled during active COVID-19.

Here the CDR3 DNA reads TGTGCCAGCAGTGTAGGACAGGGGGTTACCTTGTACTTC. Translating it yields CASSVGQGVTLYF. The chain has TRBV2 and TRBJ2-5; 10 nucleotides line up with TRBD1. V gave up 4 bases and J gave up 13 bases; unmatched junction bases: 9. The germline V gene encodes CDR1 SNHLY and CDR2 FYNNEI. CDR3 length equals 13 residues. The variable domain in full, with the rest retrieved from reference TRBV2 and TRBJ2-5, is EPEVTQTPSHQVTQMGQEVILRCVPISNHLYFYWYRQILGQKVEFLVSFYNNEISEKSEIFDDQFSVERPDGSNFTLKIRSTKLEDSAMYFCASSVGQGVTLYFGPGTRLLVL.